This T cell receptor beta chain was retrieved from a study of human T cells and chemical hapten exposure (dated by TCRdb to 2020 to 2022). Regarding the study in general: For sensitization, 2% DPC in acetone was applied to a 2 cm by 2 cm area of upper inner arm skin. Blood samples were taken from patients before sensitization (week 0) and at 2, 6 and about 24 weeks after DPC sensitization. The mostly female patient cohort included alopecia areata with under or over 50% scalp involvement, alopecia totalis and alopecia universalis. Libraries were pooled for sequencing, and variation in per-sample TCR yields was attributed mainly to small differences in library volumes within the pool. This study followed changes in the peripheral blood TCR repertoire in vivo during primary and secondary sensitization of alopecia patients to the hapten diphenylcyclopropenone (DPC). Throughout the approximately 23-week study period, patients were also given weekly therapeutic DPC doses on the scalp. Under 30 alopecia patients gave blood for TCR sequencing at one to four time points (pre-sensitization, 2, 6 and 24 weeks). Patch tests used Finn chambers with 0.01% DPC on the upper back, scored after 6 days by International Contact Dermatitis Research Group standards. Overall study results and their limits: After repeated subsampling, changes were observed in the strength of the expansion versus patch-test correlation and in the threshold at which the correlation became significant. The number of PT1 expanded TCRs positively correlated with patch test score, significant at thresholds 8, 16 and 32 but not 4. No change with DPC sensitization was found in the number of TCRs above 1 in 1000 frequency, and no evidence of global repertoire structure alterations was found. Expanded TCRs formed significantly more large CDR3 similarity clusters than pre-sensitization or healthy control sets, consistent with antigen-driven responses. Because every patient had alopecia, a presumed autoimmune disease, the patients' immune response might differ from that of healthy individuals.

This clonotype was found many times. Its antigen target is currently unknown. The input lacks base qualities; no much larger clone sits a single base away. Taken from the germline V gene, the CDR1 and CDR2 loops are SQVTM and ANQGSEA. The trim is 4 bases for V and 0 bases for J, with a gap of 16 bases between the germline ends. Spanning cysteine to phenylalanine, the CDR3 consists of 15 amino acids. The only DNA kept is the CDR3, 45 bases in frame from the first base. Receptors were amplified or captured by RACE. TCRdb lists the instrument as NextSeq 500. During library preparation, unique molecular identifiers were attached to individual cDNA molecules so that TCRs could be counted quantitatively and reproducibly. From each blood RNA sample, both TCR alpha and TCR beta chains were sequenced. The original pipeline was this. A median of roughly 100,000 TCRs per sample was observed, with a range of roughly 20,000 to 750,000. The Decombinator software suite was used to annotate V, J and CDR3 in the TCR reads. Every sample was subsampled to the same number of TCRs (28,000) for the PS versus PT1 abundance plots. TCRs were defined as expanded if absent before sensitization and observed at least eight times at the 2-week time point. The public reads were reanalyzed by TCRdb: fastp trimming at Q25, MiXCR alignment, in-frame beta chains only. For every CDR3 protein sequence, its rows merge into one entry that carries the most common genes and DNA. The V and J calls reflect TCRdb's pipeline rather than the authors' work. Here the sample has about 360,000 distinct CDR3 sequences; about 4.8% occur a single time. The ten largest clonotypes hold around 2.3% of the sample.

Taken with the paper, the label for time point translates to: patch test 1, 2 weeks after DPC sensitization. Per the publication, the treatment or condition label means: therapeutic diphenylcyclopropenone sensitization with weekly scalp DPC. At every patch-test visit, the blood draw took place before the patch test was put on. Patients were eligible if aged 18 to 70, diagnosed with alopecia and judged suitable for DPC therapy, and pregnant patients were excluded. Total RNA was extracted from unfractionated whole blood that had been collected in Tempus Blood RNA tubes. The source of this sequence is a woman in her 50s with alopecia areata. Some clones in this sample may be carry-over from other donors' samples. The specimen was whole blood, collected in connection with sensitization to the hapten diphenylcyclopropenone (DPC). Recombination connected TRBV29-1 to TRBJ2-7; confidence is insufficient to name the D gene. CDR3 loop: CSVVWFRTDSYEQYF. Here is the DNA: TGCAGCGTTGTGTGGTTTCGGACCGACTCCTACGAGCAGTACTTC.